A single sample gave rise to the 13 T cell receptor beta chains below, sequenced in a study of vaccination effects on CD4 cells after COVID-19. CD4+ T cells were isolated after roughly nine days of culture. Every participant took two doses of the BNT162b2 or mRNA-1273 vaccine. No antigen has been assigned to these receptors. The table came from immunoSEQ multiplex PCR; TCRdb's copy has only in-frame clones and leaves some out. The sample has about 40,000 clones, about two thirds seen once. The material was CD4+ T cells from PBMCs cultured without peptide, obtained after COVID-19 vaccination. Receptors were obtained from a human donor who received a COVID-19 vaccine.

The CDR3 coding sequence is TGTGCCAGCAGCTTTCGGCAGGGCTTCGCCAGGAACACTGAAGCTTTCTTT. It translates to CASSFRQGFARNTEAFF. The genes are TRBV5-5 and TRBJ1-1, with D perhaps matching TRBD1 (5 bases). The CDR3 is made up of 17 amino acids. Trimming pared 2 bases from V and 1 base from J, leaving 18 bases between. Germline-derived CDR1 and CDR2 are SGHKS and YYEKEE (reference sequence). Full variable domain (missing parts from reference TRBV5-5 and TRBJ1-1): DAGVTQSPTHLIKTRGQQVTLRCSPISGHKSVSWYQQVLGQGPQFIFQYYEKEERGRGNFPDRFSARQFPNYSSELNVNALLLGDSALYLCASSFRQGFARNTEAFFGQGTRLTVV.

This chain joins TRBV4-1 and TRBJ2-7, with TRBD1 as a possible D gene (5 bases). This CDR3 is 15 amino acids long. CDR1 is MGHRA and CDR2 is YSYEKL in the germline V gene. V was trimmed by 6 bases and J by 0 bases, leaving 15 bases between them. DNA of the CDR3: TGCGCCAGCAGAGTTGGACATCTTAGCTCCTACGAGCAGTACTTC. This codes for CASRVGHLSSYEQYF.

The rearrangement joins TRBV5-1 to TRBJ1-1, with 7 bases matching TRBD1. Germline CDR1 reads SGHRS; CDR2 reads YFSETQ. This CDR3 is 13 amino acids long. Losses at the gene ends were 7 bases for V and 1 base for J; bases not matched to a gene: 4. The CDR3 reads CASQRQGNTEAFF. The CDR3 DNA reads TGCGCCAGCCAACGACAGGGGAACACTGAAGCTTTCTTT.

V is TRBV5-5 and J is TRBJ1-4; the match to TRBD1 covers 7 bases. V shed 4 bases and J 0 bases; nucleotides not matched to a gene: 9. CDR1 is SGHKS and CDR2 is YYEKEE in the germline V gene (reference sequence). This CDR3 has 17 residues. The DNA of the CDR3 is TGTGCCAGCAGCAAAACAGGGGCCGACACAACTAATGAAAAACTGTTTTTT. Encoded protein: CASSKTGADTTNEKLFF.

Only a few counts were recorded for this clone. The chain links TRBV3-1 (or the pseudogene TRBV3-2) to TRBJ1-6; 7 bases map to TRBD1. The CDR3 covers 15 residues. Germline assignment: CDR1 LGHDT and CDR2 YNNKEL (reference sequence). J gave up 10 bases and V 4 bases, and 10 bases lay outside the gene matches. Here the CDR3 reads CASSLRDRVGSPLHF. CDR3 nucleotide sequence: TGTGCCAGCAGCCTCCGCGACAGGGTAGGGTCACCCCTCCACTTT.

This sequence joins TRBV28 and TRBJ2-7; D perhaps matches TRBD2 (6 bases). The CDR3 has 14 amino acids. V was shortened by 7 bases and J by 7 bases, with 20 bases between the two germline ends. Per germline, CDR1 MDHEN and CDR2 SYDVKM. The CDR3 reads CASTPTSPQREQYF. The CDR3 DNA is TGTGCCAGCACTCCAACTAGCCCGCAGAGAGAGCAGTACTTC.

This sequence joins TRBV7-9 and TRBJ2-1; D is unresolved. Germline CDR1 reads SEHNR; CDR2 reads FQNEAQ (reference sequence). Trimming pared 2 bases from V and 7 bases from J, leaving 18 bases between. The CDR3 has 16 amino acids. The CDR3 region is CASSLTDPRVVNEQFF. As DNA, the CDR3 is TGTGCCAGCAGCTTAACGGATCCCCGCGTAGTGAATGAGCAGTTCTTC. Looking up the rest from reference TRBV7-9 and TRBJ2-1 gives the full variable domain: DTGVSQNPRHKITKRGQNVTFRCDPISEHNRLYWYRQTLGQGPEFLTYFQNEAQLEKSRLLSDRFSAERPKGSFSTLEIQRTEQGDSAMYLCASSLTDPRVVNEQFFGPGTRLTVL.

J is TRBJ1-1 and V is TRBV5-3, with a tentative D call TRBD1 (6 bases). TRBV5-3 is classed as an ORF, of uncertain function. V was trimmed by 0 bases and J by 5 bases, leaving 14 bases between them. This CDR3 has 15 amino acids. CDR3 amino acids: CARSLEGGGWTEAFF. The CDR3 nucleotides read TGTGCCAGAAGCTTGGAAGGGGGAGGTTGGACTGAAGCTTTCTTT.

The chain recombines TRBV14 with TRBJ2-5; possibly TRBD1 for D (5 bases). Germline-derived CDR1 and CDR2 are SGHDN and FVKESK. The V and J ends lost 0 bases and 1 base respectively, with 15 bases between them. The CDR3 spans 17 residues. The CDR3 sequence: CASSQDGWFRAQETQYF. CDR3 DNA: TGTGCCAGCAGCCAAGATGGGTGGTTCAGGGCCCAAGAGACCCAGTACTTC.

The rearrangement uses TRBV9 and TRBJ2-2, with D tentatively TRBD1 (5 bases). Between the trimmed V and J ends, which lost 0 bases and 2 bases, there was a span of 11 bases. Germline V CDR1 and CDR2: SGDLS, YYNGEE. The CDR3 totals 16 residues. The CDR3 here is CASSVGQGSNTGELFF. The CDR3 bases are TGTGCCAGCAGCGTAGGGCAGGGTTCCAACACCGGGGAGCTGTTTTTT.

The V gene is TRBV16, the J gene TRBJ1-1; maybe TRBD1 (5 bases). Germline lookup yields CDR1 KGHSY and CDR2 FQNENV. Trimming pared 0 bases from V and 0 bases from J, leaving 8 bases between. This CDR3 is 15 amino acids long. The CDR3 sequence is CASSQSKGMNTEAFF. The DNA for the CDR3 is TGTGCCAGCAGCCAATCTAAGGGGATGAACACTGAAGCTTTCTTT.

This clone appeared a few times. The genes are TRBV7-8 and TRBJ1-3; no definite D call. CDR1 and CDR2 from the germline V gene are SGHVS and FQNEAQ. Trimming stripped 2 bases from V and 0 bases from J, with 17 bases between. This CDR3 has 18 residues. CDR3 in amino acids: CASSLRLQRSFSGNTIYF. The DNA for the CDR3 is TGTGCCAGCAGCTTAAGGCTCCAGAGATCCTTCTCTGGAAACACCATATATTTT.

The CDR3 region is CASSTIKVAGVRDTQYF. The CDR3 bases are TGTGCCAGCAGTACCATTAAAGTAGCGGGGGTAAGAGATACGCAGTATTTT. The J gene is TRBJ2-3, the V gene TRBV6-2 or TRBV6-3; 9 nucleotides match TRBD2. The CDR3 has 17 residues. CDR1 and CDR2 (germline): MNHEY, SVGEGT. Trimming removed 5 bases from V and 5 bases from J; junction bases left unmatched: 14.